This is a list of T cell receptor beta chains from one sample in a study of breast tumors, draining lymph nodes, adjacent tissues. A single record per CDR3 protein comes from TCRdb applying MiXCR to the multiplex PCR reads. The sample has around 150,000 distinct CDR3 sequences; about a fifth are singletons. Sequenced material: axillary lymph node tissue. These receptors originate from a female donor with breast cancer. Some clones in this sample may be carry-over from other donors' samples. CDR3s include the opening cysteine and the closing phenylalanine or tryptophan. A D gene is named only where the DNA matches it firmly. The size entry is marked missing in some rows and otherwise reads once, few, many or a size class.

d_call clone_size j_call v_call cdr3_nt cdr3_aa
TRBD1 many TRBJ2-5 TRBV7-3 TGTGCCAGCAGCTTCACCGCGACGGGGACAGGGAGCGAGGAGACCCAGTACTTC CASSFTATGTGSEETQYF
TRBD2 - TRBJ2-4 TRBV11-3 TGTGCCAGCAGCTCGAGACTAGCAGCCAAAAACATTCAGTACTTC CASSSRLAAKNIQYF
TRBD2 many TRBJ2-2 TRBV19 TGTGCCAGTAGTCCCAGCGGGAGGAGCACCGGGGAGCTGTTTTTT CASSPSGRSTGELFF
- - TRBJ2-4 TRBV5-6 TGTGCCAGCAGCTTAAACTCCATAGGGAGAAACATTCAGTACTTC CASSLNSIGRNIQYF
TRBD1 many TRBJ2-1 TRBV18 TGTGCCAGCTCACAAACAGGGGGCGAGTTCTTC CASSQTGGEFF
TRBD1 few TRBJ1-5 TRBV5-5 TGTGCCAGCAGCTGGGACAGGGGCAATCAGCCCCAGCATTTT CASSWDRGNQPQHF
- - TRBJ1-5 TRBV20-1 TGCAGTGCCGTGGGGTCACCGATCAGGTCCAATCAGCCCCAGCATTTT CSAVGSPIRSNQPQHF
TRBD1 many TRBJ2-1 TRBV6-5 TGTGCCAGCAGTGGCGGACAGGGAGGTGTCTACAATGAGCAGTTCTTC CASSGGQGGVYNEQFF
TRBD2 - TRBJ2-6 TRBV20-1 TGCAGTGCTAGAGACGGGAGGGGACTCTCTGGGGCCAACGTCCTGACTTTC CSARDGRGLSGANVLTF
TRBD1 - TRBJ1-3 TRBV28 TGTGCCAGCAGTTTTGGGACAGCAATCGGAAACACCATGTATTTT CASSFGTAIGNTMYF
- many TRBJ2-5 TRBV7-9 TGTGCCAGCAGCTTAGCCGGGGACGGCTCGACCCAGTACTTC CASSLAGDGSTQYF
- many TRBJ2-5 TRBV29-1 TGCAGCGTTGAGTTAATCGAGGGCGCTGGGACCCAGTACTTC CSVELIEGAGTQYF
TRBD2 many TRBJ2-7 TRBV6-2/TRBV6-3 TGTGCCAGCAGTTACTCTGCTAGCGGGAACTCCTACGAGCAGTACTTC CASSYSASGNSYEQYF
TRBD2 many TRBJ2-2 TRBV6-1 TGTGCCAGCAAGGGAGCGGGAGCTATCGGGGAGCTGTTTTTT CASKGAGAIGELFF
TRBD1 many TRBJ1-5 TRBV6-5 TGTGCCAGCAGTCCGACGAGGGACAGTATCAATCAGCCCCAGCATTTT CASSPTRDSINQPQHF
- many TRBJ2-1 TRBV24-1 TGTGCCACCAGTGGGGTCAACTACAATGAGCAGTTCTTC CATSGVNYNEQFF
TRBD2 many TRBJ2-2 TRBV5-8 TGTGCCAGCAGCTCCGGGACTAGCGGGAGGGCCGGGGAGCTGTTTTTT CASSSGTSGRAGELFF
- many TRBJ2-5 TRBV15 TGTGCCACCAGCAGTATCCCAGGGCGGCAAGAGACCCAGTACTTC CATSSIPGRQETQYF